This T cell receptor beta chain was observed in a study of blood T cells in healthy people across ages. Study-level results: Diversity was higher, and naive CD4+ cells more numerous, in long-lived donors than in aged donors. Underestimates were what the diversity estimates from one million T cells were considered to be.

The table lists this clonotype with a few counts. Antigen specificity is unknown. The second PCR ran roughly 6 to 11 cycles with a sample-barcoded 5' primer and J-beta primers. In TCRdb, the 5' RACE reads were re-called with MiXCR into one record per CDR3 protein. The sample yields 1.4 million or so distinct CDR3 sequences, 42% seen once. There are 15 residues in the CDR3. Germline V gives CDR1 DFQATT, CDR2 SNEGSKA (reference sequence). V was pared by 0 bases and J by 4 bases, with 4 bases of the junction left unmatched. This chain joins TRBV20-1 and TRBJ2-7; 12 positions match TRBD2. The sample consisted of blood. This TCR was recovered from a woman between 18 and 29 years old in good health. The CDR3 region has the DNA TGCAGTGCTAGAGATGCGGGACTAGCGGGTTACGAGCAGTACTTC. Amino acid sequence: CSARDAGLAGYEQYF.